These 7 T cell receptor beta chains originate from one sample sequenced in a study of CD8 T cells in ankylosing spondylitis. Whole-study results and caveats: What seemed typical of ankylosing spondylitis blood was a TCR beta motif built from about 8 highly homologous variants.

TCRdb passed the 5' RACE reads through MiXCR, listing each CDR3 protein once. The sample comprises 800,000 to 900,000 distinct CDR3 sequences, 10% to 15% of which are singletons, and just over 0.5% rests with the top ten. For these TCRs, the target antigens are not known. Sequenced: blood, either unsorted or a sorted T cell fraction (not recorded which). Receptors were obtained from a male donor with ankylosing spondylitis.

Ten or more counts support this clonotype. The genes are TRBV29-1 and TRBJ2-1; 10 nucleotides align to TRBD2. V gave up 5 bases and J gave up 12 bases; unmatched junction bases: 13. CDR1 is SQVTM, CDR2 ANQGSEA, per germline. The CDR3 extends over 14 amino acids. The CDR3: CSVPQREGRRGQFF. In DNA form, the CDR3 reads TGCAGCGTTCCCCAGCGGGAGGGCCGCCGTGGGCAGTTCTTC.

This clonotype was counted only a few times. The V gene is TRBV10-3, the J gene TRBJ1-1, with TRBD1 as a possible D gene (6 bases). Trimming took 10 bases from V and 1 from J, leaving 16 bases between them. CDR1 is ENHRY and CDR2 is SYGVKD in the germline V gene. The CDR3 spans 14 residues. CDR3 sequence reads: CASTFGTSNTEAFF. CDR3 sequence (DNA): TGTGCCAGCACTTTCGGGACATCGAACACTGAAGCTTTCTTT.

The chain uses TRBV20-1 and TRBJ2-5, with 7 bases lining up with TRBD1. Germline values: CDR1 DFQATT, CDR2 SNEGSKA (reference sequence). The CDR3 covers 14 residues. Unmatched junction bases numbered 9, after V lost 1 base and J lost 7 bases. As DNA, the CDR3 is TGCAGTGCTAGAGCAATGACAGGGCGAGGGACCCAGTACTTC. Residues: CSARAMTGRGTQYF.

This clonotype was observed a handful of times. The chain carries TRBV7-2 and TRBJ2-2, with 8 bases lining up with TRBD1. Germline-derived CDR1 and CDR2 are SGHTA and FQGNSA. The CDR3 consists of 15 residues. DNA of the CDR3: TGTGCTACCACCCCGGGACAGGCCAACACCGGGGAGCTGTTTTTT. Its protein product is CATTPGQANTGELFF.

This clonotype occurred a few times. V and J are TRBV6-4 and TRBJ1-3; D unclear. V lost 4 bases to trimming and J lost 2 bases, with 6 bases between them. The CDR3 sequence is 13 residues long. Germline V gene sequence: CDR1 MRHNA, CDR2 SNTAGT. Here the CDR3 DNA reads TGTGCCAGCAGTGGTGGTCCTGGAAACACCATATATTTT. Protein sequence: CASSGGPGNTIYF.

The chain joins TRBV9 to TRBJ1-3; tentatively, D is TRBD1 (6 bases). The CDR3 spans 16 residues. The V end lost 0 bases, the J end lost 2 bases, and 12 bases lay between the germline ends. The germline V gene encodes CDR1 SGDLS and CDR2 YYNGEE. CDR3 coding DNA: TGTGCCAGCAGCGTAGCTACAGGGAGGGCTGGAAACACCATATATTTT. Protein product: CASSVATGRAGNTIYF.

The J gene is TRBJ1-1, the V gene TRBV11-2; D is possibly TRBD1 (6 bases). The CDR3 consists of 13 residues. Germline CDR1 reads SGHAT; CDR2 reads FQNNGV. V lost 1 base, J lost 11 bases, and 14 bases lay in between. The CDR3 DNA follows: TGTGCCAGCAGCTTAGTCGGGCAGGGGATGGCTTTCTTT. Amino acids: CASSLVGQGMAFF.